Shown below are 28 T cell receptor beta chains from a single sample sequenced in a study of blood T cell repertoires in COVID-19. TCRdb's copy holds only in-frame clones and misses some; the assay was immunoSEQ multiplex PCR. The sample has about 86,000 clones, around 85% seen once. What was sequenced was peripheral blood. These receptors all come from a man aged 50 to 59 with acute or convalescent COVID-19.

The CDR3, as DNA: TGTGCCAGCAGTAAACCGACAGGGGGCCCGGCAGATACGCAGTATTTT. Its translation: CASSKPTGGPADTQYF. J is TRBJ2-3 and V is TRBV6-2 or TRBV6-3; 10 nucleotides align to TRBD1. J was trimmed by 4 bases and V by 5 bases; bases with no gene match: 9. The CDR3 runs to 16 residues. CDR1 is MNHEY, CDR2 SVGEGT, per germline.

This sequence joins TRBV7-8 and TRBJ2-3; D might be TRBD1 or TRBD2, each matching 5 bases. The CDR3 extends over 13 amino acids. Per the germline V gene, CDR1 is SGHVS and CDR2 is FQNEAQ. V was pared by 5 bases and J by 3 bases, with 9 bases between. This CDR3 is CASSRGRTDTQYF. The CDR3 DNA follows: TGTGCCAGCAGCCGGGGCAGGACAGATACGCAGTATTTT.

This chain's CDR3 is CASSQWRGKPTNEQFF. The DNA for the CDR3 is TGCGCCAGCAGCCAATGGCGCGGGAAACCCACCAATGAGCAGTTCTTC. The V call is TRBV4-1, the J call TRBJ2-1, with D possibly being TRBD2 (6 bases). Germline CDR1 and CDR2: MGHRA and YSYEKL. Trimming pared 2 bases from V and 6 bases from J, leaving 17 bases between. The CDR3 has 16 amino acids.

The chain combines TRBV19 with TRBJ2-1; TRBD2 agrees at 11 bases. V gave up 8 bases and J gave up 4 bases; unmatched junction bases: 7. In germline, CDR1 is LNHDA, CDR2 SQIVND (reference sequence). The CDR3 is made up of 15 amino acids. CDR3 sequence reads: CASCELAGAYNEQFF. CDR3 in DNA: TGTGCCAGTTGCGAACTAGCGGGAGCTTACAATGAGCAGTTCTTC.

The V and J genes are TRBV10-1 and TRBJ2-7, with 7 bases lining up with TRBD1. The CDR3 runs 12 residues. Losses at the gene ends were 8 bases for V and 5 bases for J; bases not matched to a gene: 6. Germline assignment: CDR1 WNHNN and CDR2 SYGVQD (reference sequence). CDR3: CASGTGAHEQYF. Here the CDR3 DNA reads TGCGCCAGCGGAACAGGGGCCCACGAGCAGTACTTC.

This clone has a handful of counts. This sequence joins TRBV7-6 and TRBJ2-7, with 11 bases fitting TRBD2. Trimming at V came to 1 base and at J to 1 base, leaving 3 bases not matched to a gene. CDR1 and CDR2 from the germline V gene are SGHVS and FNYEAQ. This CDR3 is built from 16 residues. In DNA form, the CDR3 reads TGTGCCAGCAGCTTAGGGGGGACTAGCGGATCCTACGAGCAGTACTTC. Translating gives CASSLGGTSGSYEQYF.

The V gene is TRBV2, the J gene TRBJ2-1; D is unresolved. The CDR3 sequence is 12 residues long. The V gene's germline CDR1 is SNHLY and CDR2 FYNNEI. V dropped 8 bases and J dropped 12 bases, with 17 bases sitting between them. The CDR3 sequence: CASEQARVGQFF. The CDR3 coding sequence is TGTGCCAGCGAACAAGCCCGGGTAGGGCAGTTCTTC. The full variable domain, rest sourced from reference TRBV2 and TRBJ2-1, is EPEVTQTPSHQVTQMGQEVILRCVPISNHLYFYWYRQILGQKVEFLVSFYNNEISEKSEIFDDQFSVERPDGSNFTLKIRSTKLEDSAMYFCASEQARVGQFFGPGTRLTVL.

The CDR3 DNA reads as TGTGCCAGCAGTTCTGGAGGACAGGCGGTCTCTGGAAACACCATATATTTT. It yields the protein CASSSGGQAVSGNTIYF. The chain is built from TRBV6-2 or TRBV6-3 and TRBJ1-3; 7 bases fit TRBD1. The CDR3 runs to 17 residues. Trimming took 4 bases from V and 0 from J; bases not matched to a gene: 9. The V gene's germline CDR1 is MNHEY and CDR2 SVGEGT.

The chain uses TRBV5-1 and TRBJ2-7; TRBD2 matches 8 bases. Germline V gene data show CDR1 as SGHRS and CDR2 as YFSETQ. This CDR3 has 16 residues. V shed 4 bases and J 2 bases; nucleotides not matched to a gene: 11. The CDR3 DNA reads as TGCGCCAGCAGCCCGCTTGAGAGACTAGCGACCTACGAGCAGTACTTC. This encodes CASSPLERLATYEQYF. The full variable domain, its missing parts supplied by reference TRBV5-1 and TRBJ2-7, is KAGVTQTPRYLIKTRGQQVTLSCSPISGHRSVSWYQQTPGQGLQFLFEYFSETQRNKGNFPGRFSGRQFSNSRSEMNVSTLELGDSALYLCASSPLERLATYEQYFGPGTRLTVT.

The gene calls are TRBV27 and TRBJ2-7; D is perhaps TRBD2 (6 bases). This CDR3 has 15 residues. Germline loops: CDR1 MNHEY, CDR2 SMNVEV (reference sequence). V was shortened by 0 bases and J by 7 bases, with 16 bases between the two germline ends. The CDR3 bases are TGTGCCAGCAGTTTATCGGTGGGCGGGGCGGGGGAGCAGTACTTC. It codes for CASSLSVGGAGEQYF.

The gene calls are TRBV4-2 and TRBJ2-7, with TRBD2 matching over 14 bases. V shed 0 bases and J 6 bases; nucleotides not matched to a gene: 4. CDR1 LGHNA and CDR2 YNFKEQ come from the germline V gene. This CDR3 spans 16 amino acids. CDR3 sequence reads: CASSQDTGLAGGEQYF. The CDR3 coding sequence is TGTGCCAGCAGCCAAGATACCGGACTAGCGGGAGGCGAGCAGTACTTC.

V and J are TRBV7-9 and TRBJ1-2; TRBD1 matches at 11 bases. The V and J ends lost 5 bases and 5 bases, in that order; junction bases with no gene match: 10. CDR1 SEHNR and CDR2 FQNEAQ come from the germline V gene (reference sequence). This CDR3 contains 16 residues. CDR3 nucleotides: TGTGCCAGCAGCCGGACAGGGGGCGAAGCCCAGTATGGCTACACCTTC. It yields the protein CASSRTGGEAQYGYTF.

The table lists this clone with a count of one. This CDR3 is also generated by other DNA sequences in the sample. The chain recombines TRBV19 with TRBJ1-4, with TRBD1 matching 8 bases. Per germline, CDR1 LNHDA and CDR2 SQIVND (reference sequence). J lost 5 bases, V lost 3 bases, and 5 bases had no gene match. The CDR3 is 15 amino acids. CDR3 sequence (DNA): TGTGCCAGTAGTATTGGACAGGGAGGCAATGAAAAACTGTTTTTT. Amino acid sequence: CASSIGQGGNEKLFF.

This rearrangement joins TRBV28 to TRBJ1-3, with D perhaps matching TRBD1 (5 bases). CDR1 MDHEN and CDR2 SYDVKM come from the germline V gene. The CDR3 contains 14 residues. Trimming left V 7 bases short and J 5 bases short, with 15 bases between. The CDR3 DNA sequence: TGTGCCAGCACCCCGGGACTGGGAAGAAACACCATATATTTT. It specifies CASTPGLGRNTIYF.

The rearrangement joins TRBV7-2 to TRBJ2-2; 8 positions match TRBD2. Trimming took 2 bases from V and 6 from J; bases not matched to a gene: 2. The germline V gene has CDR1 SGHTA and CDR2 FQGNSA. This CDR3 is built from 14 residues. The CDR3 region is CASSLTGGAGELFF. The CDR3, as DNA: TGTGCCAGCAGCTTAACGGGGGGGGCCGGGGAGCTGTTTTTT. Looking up the rest from reference TRBV7-2 and TRBJ2-2 gives the full variable domain: GAGVSQSPSNKVTEKGKDVELRCDPISGHTALYWYRQSLGQGLEFLIYFQGNSAPDKSGLPSDRFSAERTGGSVSTLTIQRTQQEDSAVYLCASSLTGGAGELFFGEGSRLTVL.

The chain carries TRBV6-6 and TRBJ1-1, with D uncertain. The CDR3 length is 15 residues. Germline assignment: CDR1 MNHNY and CDR2 SVGAGI (reference sequence). V lost 6 bases to trimming and J lost 4 bases, with 18 bases between them. The CDR3 reads CASSRLRGEGTEAFF. The CDR3 DNA reads as TGTGCCAGCAGCCGACTCCGAGGAGAGGGCACTGAAGCTTTCTTT.

The gene calls are TRBV10-1 and TRBJ2-3; 7 bases fit TRBD1. Unmatched junction bases numbered 4, after V lost 5 bases and J lost 2 bases. The V gene's germline CDR1 is WNHNN and CDR2 SYGVQD (reference sequence). The length of the CDR3 is 14 residues. CDR3 region: CASSRDSSTDTQYF. CDR3 nucleotide sequence: TGCGCCAGCAGTCGGGACAGCTCCACAGATACGCAGTATTTT.

The chain joins TRBV12-3 or TRBV12-4 to TRBJ2-7; no definite D call. The CDR3 covers 11 residues. V was pared by 4 bases and J by 3 bases, with 4 bases between. As DNA, the CDR3 is TGTGCCAGCAGTTCCATCTACGAGCAGTACTTC. As protein: CASSSIYEQYF.

The chain carries TRBV3-1 (or the pseudogene TRBV3-2) and TRBJ1-3, with no clear D. The CDR3 length is 16 residues. The germline V and J ends were trimmed by 4 bases and 0 bases, with 13 bases remaining between them. From germline, CDR1 is LGHDT and CDR2 YNNKEL (reference sequence). The CDR3 sequence: CASSRADMLSGNTIYF. CDR3 in DNA: TGTGCCAGCAGCCGAGCAGACATGCTCTCTGGAAACACCATATATTTT.

The CDR3 region has the DNA TGTGCCAGTAGTCCGACAGGGATCGGCACTGAAGCTTTCTTT. Amino acid sequence: CASSPTGIGTEAFF. The J gene is TRBJ1-1, the V gene TRBV19; 7 bases match TRBD1. With V trimmed by 5 bases and J by 4 bases, 7 bases remained unmatched. Per germline, CDR1 LNHDA and CDR2 SQIVND (reference sequence). The CDR3 length is 14 residues.

The chain joins TRBV11-2 to TRBJ2-6; D is unclear. The V gene's germline CDR1 is SGHAT and CDR2 FQNNGV. The V end lost 0 bases, the J end lost 4 bases, and 4 bases lay between the germline ends. The CDR3 is 14 residues long. DNA for the CDR3: TGTGCCAGCAGCTTAGAGGCCGGGGCCAACGTCCTGACTTTC. Protein: CASSLEAGANVLTF.

V gene TRBV6-2 or TRBV6-3 combines with J gene TRBJ2-7; TRBD1 might be the D (5 bases). The germline V gene encodes CDR1 MNHEY and CDR2 SVGEGT. V lost 2 bases to trimming and J lost 4 bases, with 15 bases between them. CDR3 length: 15 amino acids. CDR3 sequence: CASSYDATGIYEQYF. The DNA of the CDR3 is TGTGCCAGCAGTTACGATGCTACAGGTATTTACGAGCAGTACTTC.

V and J are TRBV25-1 and TRBJ2-5, with 9 bases matching TRBD1. The germline CDR1 and CDR2 sequences are MGHDK and SYGVNS. V lost 5 bases and J lost 5; bases outside the gene matches: 12. This CDR3 contains 16 residues. The CDR3 nucleotides read TGTGCCAGCAGTCGGTCGGGACAGGGTATCTCGGAGACCCAGTACTTC. Amino acids: CASSRSGQGISETQYF.

V gene TRBV4-2 combines with J gene TRBJ2-5; 11 positions agree with TRBD2. The CDR3 contains 16 residues. Germline V gives CDR1 LGHNA, CDR2 YNFKEQ. V lost 2 bases, J lost 0 bases, and 2 bases stayed unmatched. The CDR3 spells CASSQLGLADQETQYF. The CDR3 DNA is TGTGCCAGCAGCCAACTGGGACTAGCGGACCAAGAGACCCAGTACTTC.

V is TRBV24-1 and J is TRBJ2-1, with D possibly TRBD2 on 6 matching bases. The CDR3 sequence is 13 residues long. Trimming shortened V by 9 bases and J by 4 bases, and 12 bases separated the two germline ends. Germline values: CDR1 KGHDR, CDR2 SFDVKD. The CDR3 loop reads CATGSGTYNEQFF. In DNA, the CDR3 is TGTGCCACCGGATCCGGGACTTACAATGAGCAGTTCTTC.

This sequence joins TRBV2 and TRBJ2-7, with TRBD1 as a possible D gene (5 bases). The ends were cut back, 4 bases at V and 0 bases at J, with 16 bases in the middle. The germline gives CDR1 SNHLY, CDR2 FYNNEI. This CDR3 has 16 amino acids. The CDR3 here is CASSAALGLNSYEQYF. The CDR3 DNA follows: TGTGCCAGCAGTGCGGCCTTGGGGCTCAACTCCTACGAGCAGTACTTC.

The chain is built from TRBV7-8 and TRBJ2-2, with D perhaps matching TRBD2 (5 bases). Trimming cost V 2 bases and J 5 bases, with 12 bases left between them. CDR1 is SGHVS and CDR2 is FQNEAQ in the germline V gene. The CDR3 length is 15 residues. The CDR3 here is CASSLRDYVTGELFF. The DNA for the CDR3 is TGTGCCAGCAGCTTACGAGACTACGTGACCGGGGAGCTGTTTTTT.

The chain has TRBV28 and TRBJ1-1; D perhaps matches TRBD1 (5 bases). The CDR3 covers 13 residues. The germline V gene encodes CDR1 MDHEN and CDR2 SYDVKM. V was shortened by 4 bases and J by 0 bases, with 6 bases between the two germline ends. This chain's CDR3 is CASSSGMNTEAFF. The CDR3 region has the DNA TGTGCCAGCAGTTCAGGGATGAACACTGAAGCTTTCTTT.